This T cell receptor beta chain was identified in a study of cytotoxic CD8 clonotypes in ibrutinib-treated CLL. Overall study findings and caveats: Baseline clonality exceeded age-matched healthy donors and tracked circulating CD8+ T-cell counts.

About this clone: Its antigen is still unknown.

Method: immunoSEQ multiplex PCR; TCRdb's copy keeps in-frame clones and lacks some. In the table there are hundreds of thousands of clones, 70% of which are singletons. This clonotype originated in a human donor with chronic lymphocytic leukemia. The sequencing here drew on PBMCs, taken after 24 months of ibrutinib treatment.

The CDR3 sequence: CATSEGPRPQHF. The CDR3 DNA reads TGTGCCACCAGCGAGGGACCCCGGCCCCAGCATTTT. The chain uses TRBV15 and TRBJ1-5, with D possibly TRBD1 on 5 matching bases. V lost 5 bases, J lost 9 bases, and 11 bases lay in between. CDR1 and CDR2 from the germline V gene are LNHNV and YYDKDF (reference sequence). CDR3 length: 12 residues.